This TCR beta chain was captured in a study of blood T cell repertoires in COVID-19. In the authors' workflow: Amplification of reference gene primers was used by the study to estimate nucleated cell counts. Clones were read by immunoSEQ multiplex PCR, and TCRdb kept only the in-frame ones, dropping some. V and J calls and clone size are as listed in that table; D and trimming were resolved from the DNA. The table records over 150,000 clones, about four fifths of them present only once. Cohort 3 recovered donors had two negative PCRs, clearance, or symptom resolution. The specimen was PBMCs or T cells enriched from blood (not recorded which). The clonotype comes from a man in his forties who had recovered from COVID-19.

CDR3 DNA: TGTGCCAGCAGCTTGGAGTCAGTTAGCACAGATACGCAGTATTTT. Translated: CASSLESVSTDTQYF. V and J are TRBV5-8 and TRBJ2-3, with no clear D. Germline CDR1 reads SGHTS; CDR2 reads YDEGEE. The CDR3 spans 15 residues. V was shortened by 0 bases and J by 0 bases, with 8 bases between the two germline ends.